This paragraph reports one T cell receptor beta chain. Per the original methods: Scientists estimated how many nucleated cells there were by amplifying reference gene primers. The protocol was immunoSEQ multiplex PCR, while the TCRdb copy is restricted to in-frame clones and leaves out a portion. The DNA gave D and trimming, while V, J and clone size come from that table. There are over 200,000 clones in the sample; around 86% occur only once, and around 8.9% lies in the top ten. This sample stems from a study of blood T cell repertoires in COVID-19. Study-wide context: T cells, B-cell-depleted T cells, or PBMCs supplied cDNA or gDNA.

Ages ranged from 18 to 89 years, with residence in under 25 US areas. Donors were grouped by their self-reported clinical history. The CDR3 totals 16 residues. CDR1 MDHEN and CDR2 SYDVKM come from the germline V gene. V shed 1 base and J shed 4 bases, with 14 bases lying between them. The clonotype originates from a woman between 50 and 59 years old with acute COVID-19. The V and J genes are TRBV28 and TRBJ1-5; D unclear. The sequencing sample was made of PBMCs or T cells enriched from blood (not recorded which). CDR3 nucleotides: TGTGCCAGCAGTTTATCCGGCGGGCAATCAAATCAGCCCCAGCATTTT. Translated: CASSLSGGQSNQPQHF.